This T cell receptor beta chain was recorded in a study of T cell responses to AZD1222 COVID-19 vaccine. Study-wide points: White British people made up most donors, females outnumbered males, and clonal diversity was possibly underestimated. With two AZD1222 doses given, Spike-specific TCR breadth and depth both rose.

Profiled with immunoSEQ multiplex PCR; TCRdb holds only in-frame clones, not every one. This sample has around 95,000 clones, with approximately 90% found just once. Remarks on this clone: The target antigen is unknown.

With 2 bases clipped from V and 5 bases from J, the junction kept 4 bases outside the gene matches. This CDR3 has 15 amino acids. Germline V CDR1 and CDR2: MNHEY, SMNVEV (reference sequence). The V and J genes are TRBV27 and TRBJ2-7, with 12 positions matching TRBD2. The TCR sequence derives from an adult in good health. The source material was peripheral blood, sampled on day 0 of AZD1222 vaccination. The CDR3 is CASSLGLAGRDEQYF. CDR3 nucleotides: TGTGCCAGCAGTTTAGGACTAGCGGGAAGGGACGAGCAGTACTTC.